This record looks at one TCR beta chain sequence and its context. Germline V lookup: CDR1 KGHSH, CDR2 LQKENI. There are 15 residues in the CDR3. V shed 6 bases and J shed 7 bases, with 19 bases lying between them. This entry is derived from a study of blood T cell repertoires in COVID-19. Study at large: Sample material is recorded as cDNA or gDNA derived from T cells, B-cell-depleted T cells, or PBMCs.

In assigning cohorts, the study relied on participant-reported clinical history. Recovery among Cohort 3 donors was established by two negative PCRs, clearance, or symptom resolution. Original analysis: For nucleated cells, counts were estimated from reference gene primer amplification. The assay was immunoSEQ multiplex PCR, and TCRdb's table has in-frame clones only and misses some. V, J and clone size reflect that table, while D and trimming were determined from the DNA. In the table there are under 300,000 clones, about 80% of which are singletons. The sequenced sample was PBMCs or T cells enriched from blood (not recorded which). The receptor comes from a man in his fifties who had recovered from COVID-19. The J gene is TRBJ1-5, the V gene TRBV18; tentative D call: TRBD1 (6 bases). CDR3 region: CASSGGPAGGQPQHF. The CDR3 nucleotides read TGTGCCAGCTCTGGGGGCCCCGCCGGGGGGCAGCCCCAGCATTTT.